This T cell receptor beta chain was captured in a study of shared clonotypes between healthy human individuals. Study at large: CD4 naive and CD4 memory each took three plates per donor, while CD8 naive took two and CD8 memory one.

Every contributor of samples was a Caucasian grown-up residing in Nashville, Tennessee. Generated by immunoSEQ multiplex PCR, the TCRdb table keeps only in-frame clones and is missing some. The data contain hundreds of thousands of clones, around 87% of them seen just once; the ten biggest clones take up 15% to 20%. V lost 2 bases and J lost 8, with 15 bases in between. Germline V gene lookup returns CDR1 MGHDK and CDR2 SYGVNS. The length of the CDR3 is 14 residues. This chain links TRBV25-1 with TRBJ1-2, with D perhaps TRBD1 (5 bases). The sample consisted of memory CD8+ T cells sorted from blood. Indicated subset: CD45RO+ cells pooled with CCR7-negative TemRA cells. The source of this sequence is a man aged 18 to 35 in good health. CDR3 region: CASSEGWGSAGYTF. DNA for the CDR3: TGTGCCAGCAGTGAAGGGTGGGGCTCGGCAGGCTACACCTTC.